This T cell receptor beta chain originates from a study of T cells expressing NK-cell markers. General observations from the study: One observes that, in several donors, these clonotypes were also the leading ones within the CD3+CD56-NKG2C+ fraction. Unclear, still, was the HCMV specificity of the expanded NKG2C+ T cell clones.

The germline CDR1 and CDR2 sequences are LNHDA and SQIVND (reference sequence). The CDR3 loop spans 16 amino acids. Concerning this clonotype: As yet, its antigen is unknown.

What made the TCR beta cDNA was 5'RACE template switching with UMIs. TCRdb re-called the 5' RACE reads; one entry per CDR3 protein, DNA not given. The sample's table shows about 440,000 distinct CDR3 sequences. The sequencing sample was made of blood T cells: a sorted CD56 or NKG2C T cell subset, CD4+ or CD8+ T cells, or bulk PBMC T cells (not recorded which). The chain employs TRBV19 and TRBJ2-1; without DNA, the TCRdb call of TRBD2 cannot be checked. This clonotype was sampled from a woman aged 18 to 75 in good health. CDR3 sequence: CATRGLAGAIYNEQFF.